The entry below gives a single T cell receptor (beta chain) sequence along with its context. Clones were read by immunoSEQ multiplex PCR, and TCRdb kept only the in-frame ones, dropping some. The sample consists of hundreds of thousands of clones, 85% to 90% of them appearing once. This entry is derived from a study of blood T cell repertoires in COVID-19. This clonotype originated in a man older than 75 with acute or convalescent COVID-19. Sequencing was performed on peripheral blood.

The chain's CDR3 is CASRRGSYNSPLHF. The CDR3 nucleotides read TGTGCCAGCAGAAGGGGCTCCTATAATTCACCCCTCCACTTT. The chain is built from TRBV6-5 and TRBJ1-6; possible D gene TRBD1, 5 bases. Per the germline V gene, CDR1 is MNHEY and CDR2 is SVGAGI. The CDR3 loop spans 14 amino acids. Trimming removed 6 bases from V and 0 bases from J, with 6 bases in between.